The 21 T cell receptor beta chains listed next were all sequenced from one sample in a study of T-cell reconstitution after alpha-beta-depleted transplantation in children (dated by TCRdb to about 2016). The protocol used for the library was PCR. The run used an Illumina HiSeq 2500. To normalize quantification of the TCRbeta repertoire, the TCR libraries were built with molecular barcoding that relied on unique molecular identifiers. The raw public reads went through TCRdb reprocessing: fastp at Q25, MiXCR clone calling, in-frame beta chains kept. All rows with the same CDR3 protein become a single entry with the most common DNA and genes. For this sample there are about 32,000 distinct CDR3 sequences; 5.5% to 8% appear just once. Clones ranked in the top ten supply under 30% of the sample. Results the study describes overall, beyond this receptor: About two months after transplant, the apparently early recovery of alphabetaT-cell counts reportedly depended on just several hundred clones that had expanded rapidly and came from non-depleted graft cells.

The sample's time point, from its label and the paper: day 60 (about 2 months) after transplantation. The meaning of the sample's treatment or condition label: allogeneic hematopoietic cell transplantation with graft depleted of TCRalphabeta T cells and CD19 B cells. For these TCRs, the target antigens are not known. The sample here was peripheral blood, taken 60 days after TCRalphabeta/CD19-depleted stem cell transplant. Receptors were obtained from a child less than two years old who had a stem cell transplant for acute myeloid leukemia, so the T cells may come from the graft donor.

This clonotype appeared many times. V usage is TRBV7-9 and J usage is TRBJ2-7; D perhaps matches TRBD2 (5 bases). This CDR3 spans 15 amino acids. The ends were cut back, 1 base at V and 1 base at J, with 11 bases in the middle. The V gene's germline CDR1 is SEHNR and CDR2 FQNEAQ (reference sequence). The CDR3 protein is CASSLGTLGSYEQYF. As DNA, the CDR3 is TGTGCCAGCAGCTTAGGAACACTAGGGTCCTACGAGCAGTACTTC.

This clonotype showed up many times. The V and J genes are TRBV28 and TRBJ1-4; possible D gene TRBD1, 6 bases. CDR1 and CDR2 from the germline V gene are MDHEN and SYDVKM. Between the trimmed V and J ends, which lost 2 bases and 4 bases, there was a span of 11 bases. This CDR3 comprises 15 residues. The CDR3 region is CASSLGTTNNEKLFF. The CDR3 nucleotides read TGTGCCAGCAGTTTAGGGACAACGAATAATGAAAAACTGTTTTTT. The full variable domain, its missing parts supplied by reference TRBV28 and TRBJ1-4, is DVKVTQSSRYLVKRTGEKVFLECVQDMDHENMFWYRQDPGLGLRLIYFSYDVKMKEKGDIPEGYSVSREKKERFSLILESASTNQTSMYLCASSLGTTNNEKLFFGSGTQLSVL.

This clonotype has a count of ten or more. The rearrangement uses TRBV28 and TRBJ2-5, with a possible D match to TRBD1 (5 bases). CDR3 size: 14 residues. Per the germline V gene, CDR1 is MDHEN and CDR2 is SYDVKM. The V end was cut by 2 bases, the J end by 3 bases, with 10 bases between. CDR3 nucleotide sequence: TGTGCCAGCAGTTTACAAGGGGCGAAAGAGACCCAGTACTTC. This codes for CASSLQGAKETQYF. Combining the CDR3 with reference TRBV28 and TRBJ2-5 gives the whole variable domain DVKVTQSSRYLVKRTGEKVFLECVQDMDHENMFWYRQDPGLGLRLIYFSYDVKMKEKGDIPEGYSVSREKKERFSLILESASTNQTSMYLCASSLQGAKETQYFGPGTRLLVL.

This clonotype was counted ten times or more. The chain recombines TRBV27 with TRBJ2-1; D is unresolved. CDR1 MNHEY and CDR2 SMNVEV come from the germline V gene (reference sequence). V lost 2 bases and J 9 bases, leaving 5 bases between the germline ends. The CDR3 extends over 11 amino acids. The DNA for the CDR3 is TGTGCCAGCAGTTTAGGGGTTGAGCAGTTCTTC. Encoded protein: CASSLGVEQFF.

This clonotype was seen ten or more times. The chain has TRBV4-2 and TRBJ2-3; D is possibly TRBD2 (6 bases). The length of the CDR3 is 14 residues. CDR1 and CDR2 from the germline V gene are LGHNA and YNFKEQ. The V end was cut by 4 bases, the J end by 2 bases, with 10 bases between. DNA of the CDR3: TGTGCCAGCAGCCCGGAGGGGCTCACAGATACGCAGTATTTT. It codes for CASSPEGLTDTQYF.

This clonotype is labeled as large. This chain connects TRBV4-3 to TRBJ2-2, with 10 bases matching TRBD1. The V gene's germline CDR1 is LGHNA and CDR2 YSLEER. The J segment lost 3 bases and the V segment lost 0 bases, leaving 4 bases of the junction unmatched. This CDR3 contains 17 residues. The CDR3 bases are TGCGCCAGCAGCCAAGACGTTGGGACAGGGGACACCGGGGAGCTGTTTTTT. Encoded protein: CASSQDVGTGDTGELFF.

By sample share, this clonotype is medium-sized (0.01 to 0.1%). This sequence joins TRBV12-3 or TRBV12-4 and TRBJ2-3; D not certain. The ends were cut back, 3 bases at V and 6 bases at J, with 4 bases in the middle. This CDR3 has 11 amino acids. The CDR3 DNA reads as TGTGCCAGCAGTTTGCTTGATACGCAGTATTTT. Translation: CASSLLDTQYF.

This clonotype was seen repeatedly, ten times or more. The chain has TRBV9 and TRBJ2-1, with D possibly matching TRBD1 (5 bases). CDR1 and CDR2 (germline): SGDLS, YYNGEE. Trimming cost V 4 bases and J 8 bases, with 10 bases left between them. The CDR3 spans 12 residues. CDR3 in DNA: TGTGCCAGCAGCTATCGCAGGGATGAGCAGTTCTTC. Amino acid sequence: CASSYRRDEQFF.

This clonotype has ten or more counts. The chain joins TRBV4-3 to TRBJ1-1; TRBD1 matches at 12 bases. The CDR3 extends over 15 amino acids. The germline V gene has CDR1 LGHNA and CDR2 YSLEER. V lost 1 base to trimming and J lost 7 bases; unmatched junction nucleotides: 4. CDR3 sequence reads: CASSQGGQGAYEAFF. CDR3 bases: TGCGCCAGCAGCCAAGGGGGACAGGGGGCATATGAAGCTTTCTTT.

This clonotype showed up many times. The chain couples TRBV29-1 to TRBJ1-1, with D tentatively TRBD1 (5 bases). CDR1 and CDR2 (germline): SQVTM, ANQGSEA. Trimming removed 6 bases at V and 6 bases at J, with 11 bases between. The CDR3 extends over 11 amino acids. The CDR3 region is CSVAGPSEAFF. The DNA of the CDR3 is TGCAGCGTCGCAGGGCCATCTGAAGCTTTCTTT.

This clonotype showed up many times. The genes are TRBV4-2 and TRBJ2-7, with a tentative D call TRBD1 (5 bases). V lost 1 base and J 7 bases, leaving 5 bases between the germline ends. There are 11 residues in the CDR3. Germline V lookup: CDR1 LGHNA, CDR2 YNFKEQ. The CDR3 bases are TGTGCCAGCAGCCAAGGGACAGAGCAGTACTTC. Amino acid sequence: CASSQGTEQYF.

This clonotype showed up many times. The chain is built from TRBV6-2 or TRBV6-3 and TRBJ2-1; TRBD2 agrees at 11 bases. This CDR3 comprises 15 residues. Trimming took 6 bases from V and 1 from J; bases not matched to a gene: 2. The V gene's germline CDR1 is MNHEY and CDR2 SVGEGT. The CDR3 spells CASRPSGGSYNEQFF. Written as DNA, the CDR3 is TGTGCCAGCAGACCTAGCGGGGGGTCCTACAATGAGCAGTTCTTC.

This clonotype was recorded at least ten times. The chain uses TRBV4-2 and TRBJ2-4; 8 nucleotides match TRBD2. This CDR3 has 16 residues. V shed 1 base and J 6 bases; nucleotides not matched to a gene: 8. From germline, CDR1 is LGHNA and CDR2 YNFKEQ. The CDR3 nucleotides read TGTGCCAGCAGCCAAGTAAGGTCGCGGGGGGTAAACATTCAGTACTTC. The encoded protein is CASSQVRSRGVNIQYF.

This clonotype was seen ten or more times. The chain uses TRBV9 and TRBJ2-7; TRBD2 aligns across 9 bases. V trimming: 0 bases; J trimming: 2 bases; junction bases outside the gene matches: 3. The CDR3 spans 15 residues. Germline assignment: CDR1 SGDLS and CDR2 YYNGEE. This CDR3 reads CASSVEGLAAYEQYF. CDR3 coding DNA: TGTGCCAGCAGCGTAGAGGGACTAGCTGCCTACGAGCAGTACTTC.

At least ten counts were recorded for this clonotype. The V call is TRBV5-1, the J call TRBJ2-7; TRBD1 matches 7 bases. Germline-derived CDR1 and CDR2 are SGHRS and YFSETQ. Trimming cost V 2 bases and J 3 bases; bases outside gene matches: 5. The CDR3 loop spans 14 amino acids. CDR3 residues: CASSFEDRVYEQYF. CDR3 coding DNA: TGCGCCAGCAGCTTTGAAGACAGGGTCTACGAGCAGTACTTC.

This clonotype was counted ten times or more. V usage is TRBV29-1 and J usage is TRBJ2-7; D is perhaps TRBD1 (5 bases). The V gene's germline CDR1 is SQVTM and CDR2 ANQGSEA. CDR3 length: 14 amino acids. V was clipped by 4 bases and J by 3 bases, with 16 bases between them. The CDR3 loop is CSVGLDMNLYEQYF. The CDR3 DNA reads as TGCAGCGTTGGACTGGACATGAACCTCTACGAGCAGTACTTC.

At least ten counts were recorded for this clonotype. V is TRBV24-1 and J is TRBJ2-5, with D perhaps given as TRBD1 or TRBD2 (6 bases each). Trimming removed 4 bases at V and 1 base at J, with 12 bases between. There are 15 residues in the CDR3. Germline V lookup: CDR1 KGHDR, CDR2 SFDVKD. CDR3: CATSDGWGAQETQYF. In nucleotides, the CDR3 is TGTGCCACCAGTGACGGTTGGGGGGCCCAAGAGACCCAGTACTTC.

In this sample, this clonotype turned up many times. V gene TRBV4-3 combines with J gene TRBJ2-7; D call uncertain. V was cut by 3 bases and J by 5 bases, with 14 bases left in between. The CDR3 consists of 14 residues. CDR1 and CDR2 from the germline V gene are LGHNA and YSLEER. This chain's CDR3 is CASSHLMGSNEQYF. The CDR3 bases are TGCGCCAGCAGCCACCTAATGGGGTCCAACGAGCAGTACTTC.

The sample holds many counts of this clonotype. The J gene is TRBJ2-2, the V gene TRBV20-1, with D perhaps matching TRBD2 (6 bases). Germline values: CDR1 DFQATT, CDR2 SNEGSKA (reference sequence). The CDR3 covers 15 residues. The V end was cut by 0 bases, the J end by 6 bases, with 14 bases between. CDR3 loop: CSAREVGGIPGELFF. CDR3 DNA: TGCAGTGCTAGAGAAGTTGGCGGGATTCCCGGGGAGCTGTTTTTT.

This clonotype occurred many times. The chain uses TRBV2 and TRBJ2-4; perhaps TRBD2 as D (6 bases). The CDR3 is 15 amino acids. The V gene lost 3 bases and the J gene lost 0 bases, with 9 bases spanning the gap. The V gene's germline CDR1 is SNHLY and CDR2 FYNNEI. In nucleotides, the CDR3 is TGTGCCAGCAGTGATGGGGGGAGAGCCAAAAACATTCAGTACTTC. As protein: CASSDGGRAKNIQYF.

This clonotype was picked up many times. This chain connects TRBV15 to TRBJ2-5; no firm D call. Germline V gene lookup returns CDR1 LNHNV and CDR2 YYDKDF (reference sequence). The CDR3 covers 12 residues. Trimming cost V 3 bases and J 5 bases, with 7 bases left between them. CDR3 coding DNA: TGTGCCACCAGCAGCTGGCCCGAGACCCAGTACTTC. As protein: CATSSWPETQYF.